The clone carrying this T cell receptor beta chain was counted a few times. The CDR3 extends over 19 amino acids. Trimming removed 4 bases at V and 6 bases at J, with 25 bases between. The germline gives CDR1 SGHAT, CDR2 FQDESV (reference sequence). This record comes from a study of identical twins. MiXCR was run by TCRdb on the 5' RACE reads, yielding one entry per CDR3 protein. Here the sample spans 200,000 to 300,000 distinct CDR3 sequences, 6% to 8% being singletons. These data also formed part of another study, on yellow fever vaccine responses in identical twins.

The sequencing sample was made of CD8+ T cells sorted from blood. The TCR comes from a young woman in good health. This chain links TRBV11-1 with TRBJ1-6, with D possibly being TRBD1 (5 bases). This CDR3 reads CASSSLGRGPEALNSPLHF. The CDR3 region has the DNA TGTGCCAGCAGCTCACTGGGGCGGGGACCCGAGGCTCTTAATTCACCCCTCCACTTT. The whole variable domain, filled in from reference TRBV11-1 and TRBJ1-6, reads EAEVAQSPRYKITEKSQAVAFWCDPISGHATLYWYRQILGQGPELLVQFQDESVVDDSQLPKDRFSAERLKGVDSTLKIQPAELGDSAMYLCASSSLGRGPEALNSPLHFGNGTRLTVT.